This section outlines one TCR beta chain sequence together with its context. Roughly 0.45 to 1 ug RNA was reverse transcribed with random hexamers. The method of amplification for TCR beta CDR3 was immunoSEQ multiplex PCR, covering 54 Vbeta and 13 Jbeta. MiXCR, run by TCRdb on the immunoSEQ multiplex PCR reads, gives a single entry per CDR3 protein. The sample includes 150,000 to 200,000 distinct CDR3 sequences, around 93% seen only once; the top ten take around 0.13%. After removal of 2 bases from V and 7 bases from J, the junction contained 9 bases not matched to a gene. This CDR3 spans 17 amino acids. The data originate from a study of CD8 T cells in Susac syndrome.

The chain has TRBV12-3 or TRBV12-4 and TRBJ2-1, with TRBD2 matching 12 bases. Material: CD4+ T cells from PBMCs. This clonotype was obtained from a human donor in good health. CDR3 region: CASSLSASGGATNEQFF. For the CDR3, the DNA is TGTGCCAGCAGTTTATCGGCTAGCGGGGGGGCCACGAATGAGCAGTTCTTC.